This TCR beta chain was sequenced in a study of T-cell reconstitution after alpha-beta-depleted transplantation in children. Germline V gives CDR1 SGHRS, CDR2 YFSETQ. J lost 3 bases, V lost 5 bases, and 6 bases had no gene match. The CDR3 contains 14 residues. This sample's TCRbeta library carried unique molecular identifier barcodes. TCRdb independently ran MiXCR on the PCR reads; one entry per CDR3 protein. The sample carries just under 350,000 distinct CDR3 sequences, about a sixth recorded once. Overall study findings and caveats: Some patients showed high day-60 TCRbeta diversity, which derived from surviving recipient T cells and thymic progenitors. Several hundred expanded graft clones reportedly supplied alpha-beta T cells about two months after transplant. One year after transplant, T-cell counts and diversity came mostly from newly produced T cells.

This clonotype was counted only a few times. Antigen unknown. The V and J genes are TRBV5-1 and TRBJ2-3, with TRBD2 identical over 7 bases. The TCR comes from a male patient between 2 and 15 years old who had a stem cell transplant for acute lymphoblastic leukemia, so the T cells may come from the graft donor. Sample: PBMCs, mostly from graft donor cells, taken 360 days after TCRalphabeta/CD19-depleted stem cell transplant. The DNA of the CDR3 is TGCGCCAGCAGTGCGGGGGAGGCAACAGATACGCAGTATTTT. Amino acid sequence: CASSAGEATDTQYF.